This note documents a single T cell receptor beta chain sequence. Antigen unknown. At the time of sampling, donors were nominally healthy, though unrecorded immune exposures were likely. PCR employed 60 Vbeta and 13 Jbeta primers. Libraries were prepared by immunoSEQ multiplex PCR; TCRdb keeps only in-frame clonotypes and omits some of them. The table shows over 75,000 clones, with approximately 86% occurring only once. These data originate in a study of cytomegalovirus exposure and HLA in healthy donors. In the study overall: Falling in the Caucasian-associated ancestry cluster were 81% of 398 genotyped donors.

From germline, CDR1 is SGHRS and CDR2 YFSETQ. V was pared by 0 bases and J by 0 bases, with 6 bases between. The CDR3 has 15 residues. Points from the study as a whole: Upon later analysis, HLA-associated TCR beta chains proved more clonally expanded than other, equally common chains. Apart from CMV serostatus, no immune exposure information was available.

The receptor was derived from a man aged 25 to 45 in good health and CMV-seropositive. The gene calls are TRBV5-1 and TRBJ2-2; D may be TRBD1 (5 bases). The sequencing input was PBMCs. The CDR3 protein is CASSLARANTGELFF. In nucleotides, the CDR3 is TGCGCCAGCAGCTTGGCCAGGGCGAACACCGGGGAGCTGTTTTTT.